Listed below are T cell receptor delta chains from one sample, sequenced in a study of gamma-delta T cells after stem cell transplantation. TCRdb ran CATT on the RT-PCR reads. The profile covers 2,000 to 2,500 delta-chain clones, with roughly a fifth appearing a single time and about 8.6% taken by the ten largest. Sequences were obtained from gamma-delta T cells. These receptors were obtained from a human donor. It is not recorded whose cells these are; they may come from a transplant donor. The CDR3 runs from the conserved cysteine through the conserved F or W. Each record gives: clone size, J gene, D gene, V gene, CDR3 protein, CDR3 DNA. The D gene is left open where the match is weak. A row's size may be missing; if present it is once, few, many or a size class.

>-|TRDJ1|TRDD3|TRDV1
CALGEEVGLHTGGTYPYTDKLIF
TGTGCTCTTGGGGAAGAGGTAGGCCTTCACACTGGGGGAACTTACCCTTACACCGATAAACTCATCTTT
>medium-sized|TRDJ2|-|TRDV1
CALGEPGTPKGRRSLTAQLFF
TGTGCTCTTGGGGAACCAGGGACCCCTAAGGGGAGGAGGAGTTTGACAGCACAACTCTTCTTT
>few|TRDJ3|-|TRDV2
CACDTPVGSLYPRQLFF
TGTGCCTGTGACACTCCTGTGGGCTCCTTGTACCCCCGACAGCTGTTTTTC
>-|TRDJ1|TRDD3|TRDV1
CATLASYNTGGVHTDKLIF
TGTGCTACTTTGGCTTCCTATAACACTGGGGGAGTCCACACCGATAAACTCATCTTT
>-|TRDJ1|TRDD3|TRDV2
CACDKAAGGYPSDKLIF
TGTGCCTGTGACAAGGCGGCTGGGGGATACCCCTCCGATAAACTCATCTTT
>few|TRDJ1|TRDD3|TRDV1
CALGEPGDVRTDKLIF
TGTGCTCTTGGGGAGCCGGGGGATGTCCGCACCGATAAACTCATCTTT
>few|TRDJ1|TRDD3|TRDV2
CACDTGEKGYAGKLIF
TGTGCCTGTGACACCGGAGAGAAAGGATACGCGGGGAAACTCATCTTT
>few|TRDJ1|-|TRDV1
CALGPRGDTDKLIF
TGTGCTCTTGGCCCCAGGGGGGACACCGATAAACTCATCTTT
>few|TRDJ1|-|TRDV3
CALLPPNSTGGTTDKLIF
TGTGCCCTCCTTCCGCCGAACAGTACAGGGGGAACCACCGATAAACTCATCTTT
>medium-sized|TRDJ1|TRDD3|TRDV2
CACVSPQELWGRRYTDKLIF
TGTGCCTGTGTCTCACCGCAGGAACTATGGGGGAGACGGTACACCGATAAACTCATCTTT
>medium-sized|TRDJ3|TRDD3|TRDV2
CACDNWGVSWDTRQMFF
TGTGCCTGTGACAACTGGGGGGTCTCCTGGGACACCCGACAGATGTTTTTC
>few|TRDJ1|TRDD3|TRDV1
CALGEIGPPGSYGGYTDKLIF
TGTGCTCTTGGGGAAATCGGCCCTCCAGGGTCTTATGGGGGATACACCGATAAACTCATCTTT
>large|TRDJ1|TRDD3|TRDV1
CALGEPPVGDTRRGYTDKLIF
TGTGCTCTTGGGGAACCGCCCGTGGGGGATACCCGGCGAGGGTACACCGATAAACTCATCTTT
>-|TRDJ1|TRDD3|TRDV1
CALGDPRPSYGYWGIRTDKLIF
TGTGCTCTTGGGGACCCTCGGCCTTCCTACGGATACTGGGGGATACGCACCGATAAACTCATCTTT
>-|TRDJ1|-|TRDV1
CALGNTTTVGDKLIF
TGTGCTCTTGGGAACACGACGACGGTTGGCGATAAACTCATCTTT
>few|TRDJ3|TRDD3|TRDV3
CASRYWGIRTSWDTRQMFF
TGTGCCTCGCGCTACTGGGGGATACGGACCTCCTGGGACACCCGACAGATGTTTTTC
>few|TRDJ1|-|TRDV1
CALGPLPGRGTDKLIF
TGTGCTCTTGGGCCCCTCCCTGGGAGGGGGACCGATAAACTCATCTTT
>large|TRDJ1|TRDD3|TRDV1
CALGESSGGTITDKLIF
TGTGCTCTTGGGGAGTCGTCTGGGGGAACTATCACCGATAAACTCATCTTT
>large|TRDJ3|TRDD3|TRDV2
CACDPVLGDGSWDTRQMFF
TGTGCCTGTGACCCCGTACTGGGGGATGGGTCCTGGGACACCCGACAGATGTTTTTC
>medium-sized|TRDJ3|TRDD3|TRDV2
CACDAVLGDTRWDTRQMFF
TGTGCCTGTGACGCCGTACTGGGGGATACGCGATGGGACACCCGACAGATGTTTTTC
>-|TRDJ1|TRDD3|TRDV1
CALGELTGVFILGDSNDKLIF
TGTGCTCTTGGGGAACTCACGGGGGTTTTCATACTGGGGGATAGTAACGATAAACTCATCTTT
>large|TRDJ1|TRDD3|TRDV2
CACDTGGYTDKLIF
TGTGCCTGTGACACTGGGGGATACACCGATAAACTCATCTTT
>-|TRDJ2|TRDD3|TRDV2
CACDILGDTRTSQLFF
TGTGCCTGTGACATACTGGGGGATACGAGGACATCCCAACTCTTCTTT
>-|TRDJ1|-|TRDV2
CACDTVEGYTDKLIF
TGTGCCTGTGACACCGTCGAAGGTTACACCGATAAACTCATCTTT
>few|TRDJ1|TRDD3|TRDV1
CALGDPGLPVLGDNNKLIF
TGTGCTCTTGGGGACCCCGGCCTTCCTGTACTGGGGGATAACAATAAACTCATCTTT
>few|TRDJ1|-|TRDV1
CALGGVYSRRDKLIF
TGTGCTCTTGGGGGGGTTTATTCGAGGCGTGATAAACTCATCTTT
>-|TRDJ1|TRDD3|TRDV1
CALGDPYNWGTDKLIF
TGTGCTCTTGGGGATCCCTACAACTGGGGGACCGATAAACTCATCTTT
>-|TRDJ1|TRDD2|TRDV1
CALGELLGLPTNWGPYTDKLIF
TGTGCTCTTGGGGAACTCCTTGGCCTTCCTACGAACTGGGGACCTTACACCGATAAACTCATCTTT
>few|TRDJ3|-|TRDV2
CACDTGGIRVWDTLQMFF
TGTGCCTGTGACACCGGCGGGATCCGCGTCTGGGACACCCTACAGATGTTTTTC
>-|TRDJ2|TRDD3|TRDV2
CACDTVGDWTSHLFF
TGTGCCTGTGACACTGTGGGGGATTGGACCTCACACCTCTTCTTT
>-|TRDJ1|-|TRDV1
CALGEPSTSYGKLIF
TGTGCTCTTGGGGAACCCTCTACGTCCTATGGTAAACTCATCTTT
>few|TRDJ2|TRDD2|TRDV1
CALGDPRLPTLRGATAQLFF
TGTGCTCTTGGGGACCCCCGGCTTCCTACTCTCAGGGGGGCTACAGCACAACTCTTCTTT
>few|TRDJ1|TRDD3|TRDV1
CALGELATWGICRLIF
TGTGCTCTTGGGGAACTGGCTACGTGGGGGATCTGTAGGCTCATCTTT
>-|TRDJ1|TRDD3|TRDV1
CALGTNVLGDVRTDKLIF
TGTGCTCTTGGGACCAACGTACTGGGGGATGTGCGCACCGATAAACTCATCTTT
>-|TRDJ3|TRDD3|TRDV3
CAFIGGTGSSWDTRQMFF
TGTGCCTTTATTGGGGGAACCGGGAGCTCCTGGGACACCCGACAGATGTTTTTC
>-|TRDJ2|TRDD3|TRDV1
CALGEMRERGVSWGIPPWRTAQLFF
TGTGCTCTTGGGGAAATGAGGGAAAGAGGGGTTTCCTGGGGGATCCCCCCGTGGCGGACAGCACAACTCTTCTTT
>-|TRDJ1|TRDD3|TRDV3
CAFRGIVDKLIF
TGTGCCTTTCGGGGGATAGTCGATAAACTCATCTTT
>few|TRDJ3|-|TRDV2
CACDTVGAYTDKLIFDCACEYWGSSWDTRQMFF
-
>few|TRDJ3|-|TRDV2
CACDTVGASSWYTRQMFF
TGTGCCTGTGACACCGTGGGGGCCAGCTCCTGGTACACCCGACAGATGTTTTTC
>large|TRDJ1|TRDD3|TRDV1
CALGEKAYPYWGIKTDKLIF
TGTGCTCTTGGGGAAAAAGCCTACCCGTACTGGGGGATTAAAACCGATAAACTCATCTTT
>few|TRDJ3|TRDD3|TRDV2
CACDTWGIRSSYTLQMFF
TGTGCCTGCGACACCTGGGGGATCCGCTCCTCGTACACCCTACAGATGTTTTTC